The rows below give T cell receptor beta chains drawn from one sample of a study of CD4 T cells in relation to SARS-CoV-2 and coronaviruses. Profiling relied on immunoSEQ multiplex PCR, and the TCRdb table lists in-frame clones only, not all of them. Of about 65,000 clones listed, over 80% are singletons. Input material: memory CD4+ T cells from PBMCs. The receptors originated from a human donor in good health. Each CDR3 is given with its conserved first and last residue. A D gene is named only where the DNA matches it firmly. Expanded clones are given a class, and other clones once, few, many or no size at all.

abundance: NA
v_gene: TRBV6-5
j_gene: TRBJ2-1
d_gene: NA
len: 16
CDR3aa: CASSSRSDVDSNEQFF
CDR3nt: TGTGCCAGCAGTTCTCGATCGGACGTAGACAGCAATGAGCAGTTCTTC

abundance: once
v_gene: TRBV9
j_gene: TRBJ1-1
d_gene: TRBD1
len: 14
CDR3aa: CASSGGTGNTEAFF
CDR3nt: TGTGCCAGCAGCGGAGGGACAGGGAACACTGAAGCTTTCTTT

abundance: NA
v_gene: TRBV11-2
j_gene: TRBJ1-6
d_gene: NA
len: 18
CDR3aa: CASSRLWGVPAERSPLHF
CDR3nt: TGTGCCAGCAGCCGTTTATGGGGGGTCCCCGCCGAAAGATCACCCCTCCACTTT

abundance: NA
v_gene: TRBV9
j_gene: TRBJ2-1
d_gene: NA
len: 13
CDR3aa: CASSSQLGSEQFF
CDR3nt: TGTGCCAGCAGCTCCCAACTAGGGAGTGAGCAGTTCTTC

abundance: NA
v_gene: TRBV6-2/TRBV6-3
j_gene: TRBJ2-5
d_gene: TRBD2
len: 19
CDR3aa: CASSYRGLAGGEVGETQYF
CDR3nt: TGTGCCAGCAGTTACCGCGGACTAGCGGGAGGGGAAGTGGGAGAGACCCAGTACTTC

abundance: NA
v_gene: TRBV11-2
j_gene: TRBJ2-4
d_gene: NA
len: 13
CDR3aa: CASSLVDKNIQYF
CDR3nt: TGTGCCAGCAGCTTAGTAGATAAAAACATTCAGTACTTC

abundance: once
v_gene: TRBV6-5
j_gene: TRBJ1-2
d_gene: NA
len: 12
CDR3aa: CASRSATEGYTF
CDR3nt: TGTGCCAGCAGGAGTGCTACTGAGGGCTACACCTTC

abundance: once
v_gene: TRBV5-4
j_gene: TRBJ2-5
d_gene: TRBD2
len: 15
CDR3aa: CASSLLAGGRETQYF
CDR3nt: TGTGCCAGCAGCTTGCTAGCGGGGGGCCGGGAGACCCAGTACTTC

abundance: once
v_gene: TRBV5-4
j_gene: TRBJ2-3
d_gene: NA
len: 14
CDR3aa: CASSLLGNTDTQYF
CDR3nt: TGTGCCAGCAGCCTCCTGGGGAATACAGATACGCAGTATTTT

abundance: NA
v_gene: TRBV5-6
j_gene: TRBJ1-1
d_gene: TRBD1
len: 16
CDR3aa: CASSLTGTGSNTEAFF
CDR3nt: TGTGCCAGCAGCTTAACCGGGACAGGGTCGAACACTGAAGCTTTCTTT

abundance: NA
v_gene: TRBV5-1
j_gene: TRBJ2-3
d_gene: NA
len: 13
CDR3aa: CASSLSLGDTQYF
CDR3nt: TGCGCCAGCAGCTTGTCGCTGGGAGATACGCAGTATTTT

abundance: once
v_gene: TRBV6-5
j_gene: TRBJ2-5
d_gene: NA
len: 12
CDR3aa: CASTSFQETQYF
CDR3nt: TGTGCCAGCACCAGTTTCCAAGAGACCCAGTACTTC

abundance: once
v_gene: TRBV5-1
j_gene: TRBJ2-6
d_gene: NA
len: 16
CDR3aa: CASSPDRHSGANVLTF
CDR3nt: TGCGCCAGCAGCCCCGACAGACACTCTGGGGCCAACGTCCTGACTTTC